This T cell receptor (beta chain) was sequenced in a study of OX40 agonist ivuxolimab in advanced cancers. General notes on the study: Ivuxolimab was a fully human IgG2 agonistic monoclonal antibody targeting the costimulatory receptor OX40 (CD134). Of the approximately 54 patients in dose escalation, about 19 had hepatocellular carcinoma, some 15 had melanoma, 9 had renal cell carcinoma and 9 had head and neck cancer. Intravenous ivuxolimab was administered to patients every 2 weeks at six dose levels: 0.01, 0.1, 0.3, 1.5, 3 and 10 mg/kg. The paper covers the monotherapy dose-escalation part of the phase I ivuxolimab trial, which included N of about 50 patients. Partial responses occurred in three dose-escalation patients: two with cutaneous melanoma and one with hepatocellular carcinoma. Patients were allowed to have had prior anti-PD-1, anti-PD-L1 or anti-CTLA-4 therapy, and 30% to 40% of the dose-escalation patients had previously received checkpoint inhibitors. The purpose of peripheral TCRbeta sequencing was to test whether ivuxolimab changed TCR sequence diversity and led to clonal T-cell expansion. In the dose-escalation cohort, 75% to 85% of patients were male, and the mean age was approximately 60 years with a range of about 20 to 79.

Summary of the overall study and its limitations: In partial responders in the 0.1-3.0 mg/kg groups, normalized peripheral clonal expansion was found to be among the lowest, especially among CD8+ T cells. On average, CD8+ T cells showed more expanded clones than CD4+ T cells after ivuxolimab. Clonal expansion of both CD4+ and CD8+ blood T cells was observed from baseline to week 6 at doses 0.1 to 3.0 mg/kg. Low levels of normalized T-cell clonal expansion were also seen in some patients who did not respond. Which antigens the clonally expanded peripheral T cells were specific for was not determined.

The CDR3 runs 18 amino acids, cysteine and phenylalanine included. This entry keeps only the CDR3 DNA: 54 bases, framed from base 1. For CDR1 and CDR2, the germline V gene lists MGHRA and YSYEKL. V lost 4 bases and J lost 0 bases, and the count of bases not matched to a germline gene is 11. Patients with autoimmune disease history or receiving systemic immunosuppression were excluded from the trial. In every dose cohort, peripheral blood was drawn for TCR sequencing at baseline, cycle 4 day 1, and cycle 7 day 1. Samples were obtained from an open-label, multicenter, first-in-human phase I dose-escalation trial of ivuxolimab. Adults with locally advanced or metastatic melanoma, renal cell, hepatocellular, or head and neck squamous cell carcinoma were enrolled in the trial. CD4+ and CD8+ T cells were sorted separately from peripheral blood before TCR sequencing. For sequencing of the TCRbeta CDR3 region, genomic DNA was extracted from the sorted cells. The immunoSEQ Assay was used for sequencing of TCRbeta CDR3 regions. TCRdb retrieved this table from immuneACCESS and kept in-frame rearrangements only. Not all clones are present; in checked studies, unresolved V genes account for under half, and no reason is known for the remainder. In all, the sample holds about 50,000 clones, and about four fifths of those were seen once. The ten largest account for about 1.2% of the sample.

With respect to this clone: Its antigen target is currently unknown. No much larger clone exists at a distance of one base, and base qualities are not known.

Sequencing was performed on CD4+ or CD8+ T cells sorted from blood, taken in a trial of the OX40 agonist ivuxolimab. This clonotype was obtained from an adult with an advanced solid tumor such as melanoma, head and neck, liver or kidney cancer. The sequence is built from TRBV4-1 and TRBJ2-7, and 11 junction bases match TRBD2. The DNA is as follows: TGCGCCAGCAGCCCAACGAAACTAGCGGGAGCGACCTCCTACGAGCAGTACTTC. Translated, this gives CASSPTKLAGATSYEQYF.